This T cell receptor (beta chain) was observed in a study of OX40 agonist ivuxolimab in advanced cancers. General study results and limits: Low normalized T-cell clonal expansion also characterized some of the nonresponders.

Here immunoSEQ multiplex PCR was the method, and the copy in TCRdb shows in-frame clones only, minus some. The sample has some 83,000 clones, 90% seen once. This clone was recorded only once. Its target is not known. Germline V gives CDR1 PRHDT, CDR2 FYEKMQ (reference sequence). The length of the CDR3 is 14 residues. Trimming cost V 3 bases and J 2 bases, with 10 bases left between them. The source was CD4+ or CD8+ T cells sorted from blood, collected in a trial of the OX40 agonist ivuxolimab. The TCR was taken from an adult with an advanced solid tumor such as melanoma, head and neck, liver or kidney cancer. This chain links TRBV13 with TRBJ2-5; TRBD1 or TRBD2 may be the D gene (6 bases each). The CDR3 region is CASSLRGAQETQYF. CDR3 DNA sequence: TGTGCCAGCAGCTTGAGGGGGGCACAAGAGACCCAGTACTTC.